Shown below are 3 T cell receptor beta chains from a single sample sequenced in a study of T cell clonotyping in hematopoietic cell transplantation. Time point: recipient sample about 28 days before transplant, after cytoreduction. TCRdb's table, derived via immunoSEQ multiplex PCR, lists solely in-frame clones and lacks some. The sample shows about 7,100 clones, 88% of them seen only once. Source: peripheral blood mononuclear cells, taken before stem cell transplant. These receptors were obtained from a man aged 60 to 75 with acute myeloid leukemia. Some clones in this sample may be carry-over from other donors' samples.

The rearrangement joins TRBV6-4 to TRBJ2-1; 10 bases align to TRBD2. The CDR3 sequence is 16 residues long. CDR1 and CDR2 (germline): MRHNA, SNTAGT. The J segment lost 7 bases and the V segment lost 5 bases, leaving 11 bases of the junction unmatched. In DNA, the CDR3 is TGTGCCAGCAGTCCTACTACTAGCGGGGTTAGGAATGAGCAGTTCTTC. It encodes CASSPTTSGVRNEQFF.

The rearrangement joins TRBV5-1 to TRBJ2-2, with 9 bases lining up with TRBD1. Germline V gene sequence: CDR1 SGHRS, CDR2 YFSETQ. The CDR3 loop spans 17 amino acids. The J segment lost 5 bases and the V segment lost 4 bases, leaving 12 bases of the junction unmatched. This CDR3 is CASSLYPKGQGTGELFF. The CDR3 coding sequence is TGCGCCAGCAGCCTCTACCCTAAGGGACAGGGAACCGGGGAGCTGTTTTTT.

The J gene is TRBJ2-5, the V gene TRBV19; a weak D match, TRBD1 (7 bases). The CDR3 is made up of 16 amino acids. V was trimmed by 5 bases and J by 3 bases, leaving 19 bases between them. Germline V gene lookup returns CDR1 LNHDA and CDR2 SQIVND (reference sequence). The DNA of the CDR3 is TGTGCCAGTAGTGCCAACAGGGGAGGTAAAGAAGAGACCCAGTACTTC. Amino acids: CASSANRGGKEETQYF.